The next 11 T cell receptor beta chains were all read from a single sample in a study of cytomegalovirus exposure and HLA in healthy donors. The PCR was carried out with 60 Vbeta primers and 13 Jbeta primers. Some clones are missing from TCRdb's copy, which holds only in-frame ones; the method was immunoSEQ multiplex PCR. The table shows 100,000 to 150,000 clones, with around four fifths occurring only once. Input material: PBMCs. The receptors were gathered from a woman aged 45-65 years in good health and CMV-seropositive.

This clone was detected once. The rearrangement uses TRBV18 and TRBJ1-1, with TRBD1 as a possible D gene (6 bases). The CDR3 is 16 residues long. Germline CDR1 reads KGHSH; CDR2 reads LQKENI. With 1 base removed from V and 2 bases from J, the gap between germline ends came to 14 bases. This CDR3 is CASSPLTQGTNTEAFF. The CDR3 DNA follows: TGTGCCAGCTCACCACTAACCCAGGGGACAAACACTGAAGCTTTCTTT.

Written as DNA, the CDR3 is TGTGCCACCTCCGGAGACAGGGGCGGGAACACTGAAGCTTTCTTT. It translates to CATSGDRGGNTEAFF. This chain joins TRBV18 and TRBJ1-1; 8 nucleotides align to TRBD1. The J segment lost 1 base and the V segment lost 10 bases, leaving 11 bases of the junction unmatched. Per germline, CDR1 KGHSH and CDR2 LQKENI. This CDR3 is built from 15 residues.

The chain combines TRBV7-3 with TRBJ2-1; 11 positions agree with TRBD2. V lost 2 bases to trimming and J lost 2 bases; unmatched junction nucleotides: 11. The CDR3 is 19 amino acids. CDR1 SGHTA and CDR2 FQGTGA come from the germline V gene. In nucleotides, the CDR3 is TGTGCCAGCAGCTTAGGGGGAACTAGCGGGAGTCTCCCCTACAATGAGCAGTTCTTC. Translation gives CASSLGGTSGSLPYNEQFF. The whole variable domain, filled in from reference TRBV7-3 and TRBJ2-1, reads GAGVSQTPSNKVTEKGKYVELRCDPISGHTALYWYRQSLGQGPEFLIYFQGTGAADDSGLPNDRFFAVRPEGSVSTLKIQRTERGDSAVYLCASSLGGTSGSLPYNEQFFGPGTRLTVL.

Remarks on this clone: The sample has other DNA sequences that encode this CDR3 too. This sequence joins TRBV5-4 and TRBJ1-2; TRBD1 aligns across 10 bases. Germline CDR1 reads SGHNT; CDR2 reads YYREEE (reference sequence). This CDR3 has 14 amino acids. With 5 bases clipped from V and 3 bases from J, the junction kept 4 bases outside the gene matches. The CDR3 region is CASSRDRGDYGYTF. CDR3 coding DNA: TGTGCCAGCAGTAGGGACAGGGGAGACTATGGCTACACCTTC.

This rearrangement joins TRBV28 to TRBJ2-7, with 10 bases identical to TRBD1. J gave up 7 bases and V 6 bases, and 15 bases lay outside the gene matches. The CDR3 spans 16 residues. Germline V gene sequence: CDR1 MDHEN, CDR2 SYDVKM. CDR3 protein: CASSDLPGQGLWEQYF. The CDR3 DNA sequence: TGTGCCAGCAGCGATCTACCGGGACAGGGGTTGTGGGAGCAGTACTTC.

This chain uses TRBV11-2 with TRBJ1-1; D gene uncertain. Germline values: CDR1 SGHAT, CDR2 FQNNGV. Trimming removed 0 bases from V and 3 bases from J, with 11 bases in between. The CDR3 extends over 15 amino acids. The CDR3 reads CASSLEAQAYTEAFF. The CDR3 region has the DNA TGTGCCAGCAGCTTAGAGGCTCAGGCGTACACTGAAGCTTTCTTT.

This chain joins TRBV6-5 and TRBJ1-2, with a weak D call TRBD1 (6 bases). CDR1 is MNHEY, CDR2 SVGAGI, per germline. V was trimmed by 7 bases and J by 4 bases, leaving 19 bases between them. CDR3 length: 15 residues. CDR3 nucleotides: TGTGCCAGCACCCCGGACAGTGCTATTTCCTATGGCTACACCTTC. This gives the protein CASTPDSAISYGYTF.

The chain carries TRBV7-2 and TRBJ2-1; unclear D gene. Between the trimmed V and J ends, which lost 5 bases and 8 bases, there was a span of 16 bases. This CDR3 has 14 residues. The germline CDR1 and CDR2 sequences are SGHTA and FQGNSA. The CDR3 sequence: CASSRVSVIDEQFF. Here the CDR3 DNA reads TGTGCCAGCAGCCGTGTTTCTGTTATCGATGAGCAGTTCTTC.

The genes are TRBV7-3 and TRBJ2-1; maybe TRBD2 (5 bases). The CDR3 contains 16 residues. Germline CDR1 and CDR2: SGHTA and FQGTGA. V dropped 2 bases and J dropped 5 bases, with 16 bases sitting between them. In DNA form, the CDR3 reads TGTGCCAGCAGCTTACAAAGCAGCGGCGAGGACAATGAGCAGTTCTTC. As protein: CASSLQSSGEDNEQFF.

V is TRBV9 and J is TRBJ1-6; perhaps TRBD1 as D (5 bases). The CDR3 has 15 amino acids. Germline lookup yields CDR1 SGDLS and CDR2 YYNGEE. Trimming removed 0 bases at V and 6 bases at J, with 10 bases between. CDR3 region: CASSVDWGVNSPLHF. CDR3 DNA: TGTGCCAGCAGCGTAGACTGGGGGGTTAATTCACCCCTCCACTTT.

The chain uses TRBV6-5 and TRBJ1-1; D ambiguous. The CDR3 totals 15 residues. Trimming cost V 0 bases and J 4 bases, with 12 bases left between them. Germline CDR1 reads MNHEY; CDR2 reads SVGAGI. This CDR3 is CASSYSEDIPTEAFF. The CDR3 DNA is TGTGCCAGCAGTTACTCGGAAGACATACCCACTGAAGCTTTCTTT.